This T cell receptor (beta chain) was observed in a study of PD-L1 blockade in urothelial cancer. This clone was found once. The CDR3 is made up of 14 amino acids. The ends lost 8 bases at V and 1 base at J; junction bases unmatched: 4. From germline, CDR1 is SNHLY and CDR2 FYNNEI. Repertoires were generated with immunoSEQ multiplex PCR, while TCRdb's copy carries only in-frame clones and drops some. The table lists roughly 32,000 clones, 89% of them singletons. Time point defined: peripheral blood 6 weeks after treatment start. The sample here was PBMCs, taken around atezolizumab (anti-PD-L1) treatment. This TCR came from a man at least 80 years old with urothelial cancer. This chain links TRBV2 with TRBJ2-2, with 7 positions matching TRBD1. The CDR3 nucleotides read TGTGCCAGCCTAAGGGACAGGAACACCGGGGAGCTGTTTTTT. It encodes CASLRDRNTGELFF.